This TCR beta chain was profiled in a study of T cell responses to AZD1222 COVID-19 vaccine. Study-wide findings and caveats: Regions 160-218 and 743-854 dominated among vaccine-associated CD4 TCRs spanning spike.

With regard to this clone: As yet, its antigen is unknown.

The table came from immunoSEQ multiplex PCR; TCRdb's copy has only in-frame clones and leaves some out. The profile shows about 120,000 clones, about 91% of them singletons. The CDR3 runs 14 residues. Trimming cost V 4 bases and J 6 bases, with 15 bases left between them. Germline CDR1 reads LGHNA; CDR2 reads YSLEER. The clonotype comes from an adult who received the AZD1222 COVID-19 vaccine. The rearrangement links TRBV4-3 to TRBJ1-2; perhaps TRBD1 as D (5 bases). The specimen was peripheral blood, collected 28 days after the second AZD1222 dose. The CDR3 is CASSPTIGADGYTF. The CDR3 DNA reads as TGCGCCAGCAGCCCTACAATAGGGGCCGATGGCTACACCTTC.